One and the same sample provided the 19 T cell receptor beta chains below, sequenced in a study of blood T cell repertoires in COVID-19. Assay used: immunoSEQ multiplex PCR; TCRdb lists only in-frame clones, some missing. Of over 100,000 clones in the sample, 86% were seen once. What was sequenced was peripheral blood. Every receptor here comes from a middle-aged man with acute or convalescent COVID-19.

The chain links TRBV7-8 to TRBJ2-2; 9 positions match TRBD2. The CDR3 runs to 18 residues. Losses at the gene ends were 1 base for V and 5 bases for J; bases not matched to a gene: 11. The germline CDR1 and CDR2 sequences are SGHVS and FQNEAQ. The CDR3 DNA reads TGTGCCAGCAGCTTAGTGGAGGTAGCGGGAGTAGGGACCGGGGAGCTGTTTTTT. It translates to CASSLVEVAGVGTGELFF.

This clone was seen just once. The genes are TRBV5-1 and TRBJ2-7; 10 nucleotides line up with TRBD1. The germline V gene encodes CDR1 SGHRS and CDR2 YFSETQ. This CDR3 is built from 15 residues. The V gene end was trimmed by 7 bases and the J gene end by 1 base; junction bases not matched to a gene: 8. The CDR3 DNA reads TGCGCCAGCTCACCGAGGACAGGGGGATCCTACGAGCAGTACTTC. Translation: CASSPRTGGSYEQYF.

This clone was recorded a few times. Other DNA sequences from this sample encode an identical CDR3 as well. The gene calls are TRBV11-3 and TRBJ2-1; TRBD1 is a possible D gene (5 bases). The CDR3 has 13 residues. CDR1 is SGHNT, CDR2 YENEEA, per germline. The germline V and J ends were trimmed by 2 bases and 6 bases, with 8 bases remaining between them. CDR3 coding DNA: TGTGCCAGCAGCTTACAGGGTACCAATGAGCAGTTCTTC. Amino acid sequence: CASSLQGTNEQFF.

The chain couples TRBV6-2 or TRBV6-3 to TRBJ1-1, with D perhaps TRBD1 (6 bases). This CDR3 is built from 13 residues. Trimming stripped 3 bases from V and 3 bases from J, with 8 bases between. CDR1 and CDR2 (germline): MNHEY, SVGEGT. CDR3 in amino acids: CASSYGGHTEAFF. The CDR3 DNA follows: TGTGCCAGCAGTTATGGGGGCCACACTGAAGCTTTCTTT.

The CDR3 region is CASSLVGSPVRQPQHF. The CDR3 DNA sequence: TGTGCCAGCAGCTTAGTTGGTTCACCAGTCAGGCAGCCCCAGCATTTT. The rearrangement links TRBV7-2 to TRBJ1-5; no firm D call. The CDR3 covers 16 residues. Trimming removed 1 base at V and 7 bases at J, with 17 bases between. CDR1 is SGHTA and CDR2 is FQGNSA in the germline V gene.

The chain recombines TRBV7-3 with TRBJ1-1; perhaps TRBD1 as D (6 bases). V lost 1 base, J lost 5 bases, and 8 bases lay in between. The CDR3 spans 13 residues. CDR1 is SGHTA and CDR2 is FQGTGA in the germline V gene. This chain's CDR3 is CASSLNRVTEAFF. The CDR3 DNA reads TGTGCCAGCAGCTTAAACAGGGTAACTGAAGCTTTCTTT.

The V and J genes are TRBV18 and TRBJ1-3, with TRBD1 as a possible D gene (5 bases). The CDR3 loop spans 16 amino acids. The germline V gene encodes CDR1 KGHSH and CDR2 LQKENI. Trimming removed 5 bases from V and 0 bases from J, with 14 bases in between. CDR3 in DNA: TGTGCCAGCTCAAAGACAGTCTCGGTCTCTGGAAACACCATATATTTT. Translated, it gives CASSKTVSVSGNTIYF. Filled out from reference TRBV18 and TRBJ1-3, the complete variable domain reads NAGVMQNPRHLVRRRGQEARLRCSPMKGHSHVYWYRQLPEEGLKFMVYLQKENIIDESGMPKERFSAEFPKEGPSILRIQQVVRGDSAAYFCASSKTVSVSGNTIYFGEGSWLTVV.

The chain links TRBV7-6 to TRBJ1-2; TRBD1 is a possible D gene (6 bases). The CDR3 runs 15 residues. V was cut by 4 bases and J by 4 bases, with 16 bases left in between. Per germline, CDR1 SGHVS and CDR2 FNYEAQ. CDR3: CASSSLSGVGYGYTF. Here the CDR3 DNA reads TGTGCCAGCAGCTCTCTATCAGGGGTTGGCTATGGCTACACCTTC.

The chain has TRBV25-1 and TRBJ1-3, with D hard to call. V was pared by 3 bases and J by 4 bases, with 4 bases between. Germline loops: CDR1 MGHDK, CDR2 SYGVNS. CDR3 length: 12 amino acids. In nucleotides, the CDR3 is TGTGCCAGCAGTGAGTCAGGAAACACCATATATTTT. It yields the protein CASSESGNTIYF. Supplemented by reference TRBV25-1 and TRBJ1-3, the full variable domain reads EADIYQTPRYLVIGTGKKITLECSQTMGHDKMYWYQQDPGMELHLIHYSYGVNSTEKGDLSSESTVSRIRTEHFPLTLESARPSHTSQYLCASSESGNTIYFGEGSWLTVV.

CDR3 loop: CSMGGTEAFF. The CDR3 bases are TGCAGCATGGGGGGGACTGAAGCTTTCTTT. The rearrangement links TRBV29-1 to TRBJ1-1; maybe TRBD1 (5 bases). V was shortened by 8 bases and J by 5 bases, with 9 bases between the two germline ends. CDR1 and CDR2 from the germline V gene are SQVTM and ANQGSEA. The CDR3 is made up of 10 amino acids.

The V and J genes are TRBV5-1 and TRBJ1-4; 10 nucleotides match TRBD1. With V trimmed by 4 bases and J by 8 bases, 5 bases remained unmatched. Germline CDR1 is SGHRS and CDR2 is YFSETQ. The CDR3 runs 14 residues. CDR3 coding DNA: TGCGCCAGCAGCCCGACAGGGGGCGAAGAAAAACTGTTTTTT. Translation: CASSPTGGEEKLFF.

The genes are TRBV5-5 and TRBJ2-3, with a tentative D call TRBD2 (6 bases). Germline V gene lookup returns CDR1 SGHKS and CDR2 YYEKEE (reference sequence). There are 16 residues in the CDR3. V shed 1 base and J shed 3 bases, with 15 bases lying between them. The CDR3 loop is CASSLPGAAVTDTQYF. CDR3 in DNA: TGTGCCAGCAGCTTGCCGGGAGCCGCCGTGACAGATACGCAGTATTTT.

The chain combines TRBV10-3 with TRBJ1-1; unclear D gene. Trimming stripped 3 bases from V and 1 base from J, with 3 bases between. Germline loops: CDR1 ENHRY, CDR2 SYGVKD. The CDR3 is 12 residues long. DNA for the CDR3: TGTGCCATCAGTGAACAGAACACTGAAGCTTTCTTT. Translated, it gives CAISEQNTEAFF.

The CDR3 region has the DNA TGTGCCAGCAGTCATAGGACTAGCGGGCTGGATGGAAACATTCAGTACTTC. This codes for CASSHRTSGLDGNIQYF. The V gene is TRBV7-9, the J gene TRBJ2-4; 11 bases map to TRBD2. Trimming took 6 bases from V and 6 from J; bases not matched to a gene: 13. CDR3 size: 17 residues. Germline V lookup: CDR1 SEHNR, CDR2 FQNEAQ (reference sequence).

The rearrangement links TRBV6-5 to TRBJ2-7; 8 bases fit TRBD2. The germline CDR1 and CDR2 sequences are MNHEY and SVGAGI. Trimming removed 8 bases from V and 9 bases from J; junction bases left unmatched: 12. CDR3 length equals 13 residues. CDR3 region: CASLKPGLEVQYF. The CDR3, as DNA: TGTGCCAGCTTGAAGCCGGGACTAGAAGTGCAGTACTTC.

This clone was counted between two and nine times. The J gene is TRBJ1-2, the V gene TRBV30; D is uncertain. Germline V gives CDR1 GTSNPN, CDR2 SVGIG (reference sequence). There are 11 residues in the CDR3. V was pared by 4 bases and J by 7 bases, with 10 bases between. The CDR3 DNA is TGTGCCTGGACCGCGTTTAGTGGCTACACCTTC. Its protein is CAWTAFSGYTF.

This CDR3 is CASSLVWGQGANEKLFF. The CDR3, as DNA: TGTGCCAGCAGCTTGGTTTGGGGACAGGGGGCAAATGAAAAACTGTTTTTT. V usage is TRBV5-5 and J usage is TRBJ1-4; 12 nucleotides agree with TRBD1. This CDR3 has 17 amino acids. CDR1 and CDR2 from the germline V gene are SGHKS and YYEKEE (reference sequence). Trimming removed 0 bases from V and 5 bases from J; junction bases left unmatched: 5.

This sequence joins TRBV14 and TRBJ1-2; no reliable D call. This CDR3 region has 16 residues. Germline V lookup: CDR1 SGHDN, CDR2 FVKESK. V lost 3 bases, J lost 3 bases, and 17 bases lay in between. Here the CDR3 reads CASSQNTAQAHYGYTF. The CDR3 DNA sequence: TGTGCCAGCAGCCAGAATACAGCCCAGGCGCACTATGGCTACACCTTC.

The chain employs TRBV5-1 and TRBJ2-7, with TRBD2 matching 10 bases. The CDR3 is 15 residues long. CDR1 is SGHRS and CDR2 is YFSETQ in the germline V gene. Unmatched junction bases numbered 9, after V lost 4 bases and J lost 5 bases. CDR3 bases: TGCGCCAGCAGCGAGACCGGGACTAGCGCGGACGAGCAGTACTTC. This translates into CASSETGTSADEQYF.